This T cell receptor beta chain was sequenced during a study of T cell responses to AZD1222 COVID-19 vaccine. Findings and limits, study-wide: Females outnumbered males among donors, who were mostly white British; clonal diversity was possibly underestimated. Reportedly, close to half of spike-specific TCRs are directed against unmutated variant regions. Spike-spanning, vaccine-associated CD4 TCRs were dominant at 160-218 and 743-854.

The V and J ends lost 2 bases and 5 bases respectively, with 6 bases between them. This CDR3 region has 13 residues. Per germline, CDR1 SEHNR and CDR2 FQNEAQ (reference sequence). Assay: immunoSEQ multiplex PCR; the TCRdb copy retains only in-frame clones and omits some. The top ten hold more than 4.5% of the sample, which has under 130,000 clones, 82% seen once. A few counts support this clone. Its antigen is currently unknown. The sample in question was peripheral blood, obtained on day 0 of AZD1222 vaccination. The V call is TRBV7-9, the J call TRBJ2-2; D unclear. This sequence was found in an adult in good health. The CDR3, as DNA: TGTGCCAGCAGCTTAAGTGGAACCGGGGAGCTGTTTTTT. Translated, it gives CASSLSGTGELFF.